The 27 T cell receptor beta chains listed next were all sequenced from one sample in a study of T cells after yellow fever vaccination. MiXCR was run by TCRdb on the 5' RACE reads, yielding one entry per CDR3 protein. The sample lists 150,000 to 200,000 distinct CDR3 sequences; about a tenth were seen once. The sample was CD8+ T cells sorted from PBMCs, taken 45 days after the yellow fever booster vaccination. The receptor source for this set is a man aged 18 to 29 who received the YFV17D yellow fever vaccine.

The rearrangement joins TRBV4-1 to TRBJ2-7, with D perhaps given as TRBD1 or TRBD2 (5 bases each). The germline gives CDR1 MGHRA, CDR2 YSYEKL. The CDR3 runs to 14 residues. The V end was cut by 0 bases, the J end by 5 bases, with 11 bases between. The CDR3 here is CASSQEPRGDEQYV. The CDR3 bases are TGCGCCAGCAGCCAAGAGCCCAGAGGGGACGAGCAGTACGTC.

This clonotype was found a few times. The CDR3 coding sequence is TGTGCCATCAGTCGCGGGGGGGCCGGAGATACGCAGTATTTT. As protein: CAISRGGAGDTQYF. The J gene is TRBJ2-3, the V gene TRBV10-3, with 9 bases identical to TRBD2. This CDR3 region has 14 residues. Germline CDR1 is ENHRY and CDR2 is SYGVKD. V lost 5 bases and J lost 5; bases outside the gene matches: 5.

The CDR3 is CSVLGRGLIGTQYF. DNA for the CDR3: TGCAGCGTTCTAGGCAGGGGGCTAATCGGTACGCAGTATTTT. The gene calls are TRBV29-1 and TRBJ2-3, with 8 nucleotides matching TRBD1. The germline V gene encodes CDR1 SQVTM and CDR2 ANQGSEA. V lost 5 bases and J lost 8; bases outside the gene matches: 12. The CDR3 is made up of 14 amino acids.

This clonotype has only a few counts. V is TRBV29-1 and J is TRBJ1-1; the D gene is possibly TRBD1 (6 bases). The germline CDR1 and CDR2 sequences are SQVTM and ANQGSEA. Trimming stripped 3 bases from V and 5 bases from J, with 13 bases between. The CDR3 is made up of 13 amino acids. Here the CDR3 DNA reads TGCAGCGTTGAGGGGGGGGCGTCGACTGAAGCTTTCTTT. Its protein product is CSVEGGASTEAFF. Full variable domain (remainder filled in from reference TRBV29-1 and TRBJ1-1): SAVISQKPSRDICQRGTSLTIQCQVDSQVTMMFWYRQQPGQSLTLIATANQGSEATYESGFVIDKFPISRPNLTFSTLTVSNMSPEDSSIYLCSVEGGASTEAFFGQGTRLTVV.

Only a few counts were recorded for this clonotype. V gene TRBV6-5 combines with J gene TRBJ1-1, with 8 bases fitting TRBD1. The junction had 10 bases not matched to a gene; V was cut back by 0 bases and J by 4 bases. CDR3 length equals 17 residues. CDR1 MNHEY and CDR2 SVGAGI come from the germline V gene. The CDR3 sequence is CASSYSFAGGMGTEAFF. The CDR3 nucleotides read TGTGCCAGCAGTTACTCTTTCGCAGGGGGCATGGGCACTGAAGCTTTCTTT.

This clonotype appeared a few times. The gene calls are TRBV10-2 and TRBJ2-5, with D tentatively TRBD2 (6 bases). Germline V gene sequence: CDR1 WSHSY, CDR2 SAAADI. CDR3 length: 15 amino acids. Between the trimmed V and J ends, which lost 4 bases and 5 bases, there was a span of 17 bases. This CDR3 is CASSAHGRAGETQYF. Here the CDR3 DNA reads TGCGCCAGCAGTGCCCATGGTCGAGCGGGTGAGACCCAGTACTTC.

This clonotype was observed a handful of times. This chain joins TRBV4-1 and TRBJ1-1; D uncertain. Germline assignment: CDR1 MGHRA and CDR2 YSYEKL. Trimming pared 4 bases from V and 11 bases from J, leaving 20 bases between. The CDR3 is made up of 14 amino acids. This CDR3 is CASSPPQAVPSAFF. The CDR3 nucleotides read TGCGCCAGCAGCCCACCCCAGGCGGTCCCGAGCGCTTTCTTT.

This chain joins TRBV2 and TRBJ2-7, with D possibly being TRBD2 (6 bases). The germline gives CDR1 SNHLY, CDR2 FYNNEI. The CDR3 is 16 amino acids. The germline V and J ends were trimmed by 1 base and 2 bases, with 15 bases remaining between them. The DNA of the CDR3 is TGTGCCAGCAGTGAAGATGGTGGTCCGGGGGCCTACGAGCAGTACGTC. This codes for CASSEDGGPGAYEQYV.

This clonotype was seen a handful of times. This chain links TRBV12-3 or TRBV12-4 with TRBJ2-7; no definite D call. Trimming left V 3 bases short and J 6 bases short, with 9 bases between. The length of the CDR3 is 12 residues. CDR3 amino acids: CASSLVLSEQYV. DNA for the CDR3: TGTGCCAGCAGTTTGGTGCTTAGCGAGCAGTACGTC.

This clonotype was detected only a few times. The chain couples TRBV2 to TRBJ2-7; no clear D. Germline CDR1 reads SNHLY; CDR2 reads FYNNEI. The V end was cut by 2 bases, the J end by 3 bases, with 11 bases between. This CDR3 has 14 residues. In DNA, the CDR3 is TGTGCCAGCAGTGAATTGGTCACTTACTACGAGCAGTACGTC. As protein: CASSELVTYYEQYV.

J is TRBJ2-2 and V is TRBV7-9; TRBD2 matches at 7 bases. Germline values: CDR1 SEHNR, CDR2 FQNEAQ (reference sequence). This CDR3 contains 16 residues. V dropped 5 bases and J dropped 4; count of bases not matched to a gene: 10. The DNA of the CDR3 is TGTGCCAGCAGCGCTGAACTAGCGTATGGCACCGGGGAGCTGTTTTTT. Protein product: CASSAELAYGTGELFF.

This chain joins TRBV24-1 and TRBJ2-2; no reliable D call. Germline V gene sequence: CDR1 KGHDR, CDR2 SFDVKD. V lost 1 base and J lost 8, with 1 base in between. This CDR3 spans 11 amino acids. CDR3: CATSDFGELFF. In DNA, the CDR3 is TGTGCCACCAGTGATTTTGGGGAGCTGTTTTTT.

This clonotype was found many times. The rearrangement links TRBV20-1 to TRBJ2-5; D is uncertain. The CDR3 covers 16 residues. Deletions cut 2 bases from V and 2 bases from J, with 18 bases between. The germline V gene has CDR1 DFQATT and CDR2 SNEGSKA (reference sequence). This CDR3 is CSARPRDLAPQETQYF. The CDR3 DNA reads TGCAGTGCTAGACCGAGAGATTTGGCTCCGCAAGAGACCCAGTACTTC.

This clonotype was picked up many times. V and J are TRBV20-1 and TRBJ2-5; TRBD2 aligns across 9 bases. This CDR3 is built from 16 residues. Trimming took 0 bases from V and 3 from J; bases not matched to a gene: 8. The germline gives CDR1 DFQATT, CDR2 SNEGSKA (reference sequence). The CDR3 region is CSARDEAGGGKETQYF. CDR3 nucleotide sequence: TGCAGTGCTAGAGATGAAGCGGGGGGAGGAAAAGAGACCCAGTACTTC.

The chain joins TRBV24-1 to TRBJ2-3, with 7 nucleotides matching TRBD2. The germline V gene has CDR1 KGHDR and CDR2 SFDVKD. The CDR3 runs to 13 residues. Trimming took 7 bases from V and 4 from J; bases not matched to a gene: 4. The CDR3 region is CATSRGSADTQYF. The DNA of the CDR3 is TGTGCCACCAGCCGCGGGAGCGCAGATACGCAGTATTTT.

CDR3: CASSLRRGYEQYV. CDR3 in DNA: TGTGCCAGCAGTCTTCGACGGGGCTACGAGCAGTACGTC. V is TRBV27 and J is TRBJ2-7; a weak D match, TRBD2 (5 bases). The germline gives CDR1 MNHEY, CDR2 SMNVEV (reference sequence). This CDR3 spans 13 amino acids. Trimming removed 5 bases from V and 3 bases from J, with 11 bases in between.

The V call is TRBV29-1, the J call TRBJ2-1; D is unclear. V was pared by 1 base and J by 4 bases, with 11 bases between. Germline loops: CDR1 SQVTM, CDR2 ANQGSEA. The CDR3 loop spans 14 amino acids. The CDR3 reads CSVEAYSAYNEQFF. The CDR3 coding sequence is TGCAGCGTTGAAGCGTACTCTGCGTACAATGAGCAGTTCTTC.

This clonotype came up many times. V gene TRBV6-6 combines with J gene TRBJ1-2; D not certain. Germline V gene data show CDR1 as MNHNY and CDR2 as SVGAGI (reference sequence). This CDR3 spans 12 amino acids. The germline V and J ends were trimmed by 11 bases and 3 bases, with 13 bases remaining between them. CDR3 coding DNA: TGTGCCGGACTAGGAGACGACTATGGCTACACCTTC. Its protein is CAGLGDDYGYTF.

This clonotype was counted only a few times. The V and J genes are TRBV11-1 and TRBJ1-1; D is unclear. The CDR3 is 14 residues long. Trimming cost V 5 bases and J 6 bases, with 16 bases left between them. Per germline, CDR1 SGHAT and CDR2 FQDESV (reference sequence). CDR3: CASSRAGSRSEAFF. For the CDR3, the DNA is TGTGCCAGCAGCAGGGCGGGATCACGGTCTGAAGCTTTCTTT. Based on the CDR3 plus reference TRBV11-1 and TRBJ1-1, the full variable domain is EAEVAQSPRYKITEKSQAVAFWCDPISGHATLYWYRQILGQGPELLVQFQDESVVDDSQLPKDRFSAERLKGVDSTLKIQPAELGDSAMYLCASSRAGSRSEAFFGQGTRLTVV.

By sample fraction, this clonotype is medium-sized. The V gene is TRBV5-4, the J gene TRBJ2-3; D gene ambiguous. Trimming took off 4 bases at V and 14 bases at J, with 17 bases between the two ends. Germline CDR1 SGHNT, CDR2 YYREEE (reference sequence). This CDR3 comprises 12 residues. CDR3 sequence: CASSATDAHMYF. CDR3 bases: TGTGCCAGCAGCGCTACGGACGCCCATATGTATTTT.

J is TRBJ2-7 and V is TRBV5-5; weak D call: TRBD1 (6 bases). Trimming shortened V by 4 bases and J by 0 bases, and 17 bases separated the two germline ends. The CDR3 has 16 amino acids. The germline V gene encodes CDR1 SGHKS and CDR2 YYEKEE (reference sequence). CDR3 sequence reads: CASSLKLGQSSYEQYV. CDR3 coding DNA: TGTGCCAGCAGCCTTAAACTCGGACAGAGCTCCTACGAGCAGTACGTC.

This clonotype was counted a few times. The V call is TRBV29-1, the J call TRBJ1-2; no definite D call. Germline V gene lookup returns CDR1 SQVTM and CDR2 ANQGSEA. V was cut by 2 bases and J by 6 bases, with 10 bases left in between. The length of the CDR3 is 12 residues. The CDR3 reads CSVETGLNGYTF. CDR3 nucleotides: TGCAGCGTTGAAACGGGTCTAAATGGCTACACCTTC.

The sample holds many counts of this clonotype. The chain carries TRBV7-9 and TRBJ1-1; no reliable D call. Germline V gene data show CDR1 as SEHNR and CDR2 as FQNEAQ (reference sequence). V shed 7 bases and J shed 5 bases, with 11 bases lying between them. The CDR3 consists of 12 residues. The CDR3 DNA reads TGTGCCAGCATGACGCCGGGGACTGAAGCTTTCTTT. Translation gives CASMTPGTEAFF.

This clonotype occurred many times. The chain carries TRBV10-3 and TRBJ1-4, with TRBD1 matching over 9 bases. Germline trimming cut 11 bases from V and 11 bases from J; bases unmatched to any gene: 18. Germline V gives CDR1 ENHRY, CDR2 SYGVKD. The CDR3 has 15 residues. CDR3 in DNA: TGTGCCTCACAGGGAGCCGGGACAGGGAGGCAGAAACTGTTTTTT. Protein: CASQGAGTGRQKLFF.

The chain recombines TRBV4-1 with TRBJ2-2; D is unclear. The CDR3 loop spans 17 amino acids. Germline CDR1 MGHRA, CDR2 YSYEKL. Trimming removed 1 base from V and 4 bases from J, with 16 bases in between. DNA of the CDR3: TGCGCCAGCAGCCAAGGAAGGGTCCTTCCTTCCACCGGGGAGCTGTTTTTT. Its protein is CASSQGRVLPSTGELFF.

The genes are TRBV7-9 and TRBJ2-1; tentatively, D is TRBD2 (5 bases). V shed 5 bases and J shed 4 bases, with 12 bases lying between them. The germline V gene has CDR1 SEHNR and CDR2 FQNEAQ (reference sequence). CDR3 size: 14 residues. CDR3 nucleotides: TGTGCCAGCAGCCCATGGACTGGATACAATGAGCAGTTCTTC. It codes for CASSPWTGYNEQFF.

This clonotype appeared a few times. The rearrangement joins TRBV7-3 to TRBJ1-1, with D maybe TRBD1 (5 bases). The CDR3 runs 14 residues. The V gene's germline CDR1 is SGHTA and CDR2 FQGTGA. The V gene lost 5 bases and the J gene lost 1 base, with 11 bases spanning the gap. CDR3 residues: CASSKTDTNTEAFF. CDR3 DNA sequence: TGTGCCAGCAGCAAAACGGACACGAACACTGAAGCTTTCTTT.